In its sample, the clone carrying this TCR beta chain was seen a few times. A Seattle source enrolled patients during active infection and followed them longitudinally. This sample was included in a study of blood T cell repertoires in COVID-19. Study in general: Donors in the United States, Italy and Spain gave samples during acute or convalescent COVID-19. Sources were T cells, B-cell-depleted T cells, or PBMCs; the material itself was cDNA or gDNA.

Clones were read by immunoSEQ multiplex PCR, and TCRdb kept only the in-frame ones, dropping some. This table holds 200,000 to 250,000 clones, 83% found once. This CDR3 region has 12 residues. The germline CDR1 and CDR2 sequences are SEHNR and FQNEAQ (reference sequence). V dropped 5 bases and J dropped 9 bases, with 10 bases sitting between them. Sequencing was done on a sample of peripheral blood. The receptor comes from a woman under 40 with COVID-19, enrolled during active disease. The chain carries TRBV7-9 and TRBJ2-2, with D possibly being TRBD1 (5 bases). CDR3 loop: CASSLEDRELFF. DNA for the CDR3: TGTGCCAGCAGCCTTGAGGACAGGGAGCTGTTTTTT.